This T cell receptor (beta chain) emerged from a study of cytomegalovirus exposure and HLA in healthy donors. Overall study results and limits: The study designated about 160 TCR beta chains cytomegalovirus-associated. Per published accounts, TCR beta sequences correctly predicted the HLA-A and HLA-B alleles of most subjects. Prior analysis indicated that the majority of TCR beta V segments exhibited productivity approximately 90% or approximately 30% of the time. In vitro data verified a few CMV-associated chains as specific for CMV antigens.

CDR1 is KGHSH, CDR2 LQKENI, per germline. Trimming took 2 bases from V and 0 from J, leaving 14 bases between them. This CDR3 has 17 amino acids. On this clone itself: Antigen specificity is unknown.

Researchers ran the PCR with 60 Vbeta and 13 Jbeta primers. Repertoires were generated with immunoSEQ multiplex PCR, while TCRdb's copy carries only in-frame clones and drops some. The sample shows around 100,000 clones, roughly 78% of them seen only once. What was sequenced was PBMCs. The clonotype comes from a male donor in good health and CMV-seropositive. The chain combines TRBV18 with TRBJ2-1; D is possibly TRBD1 (5 bases). The CDR3 here is CASSPSRQLSSYNEQFF. For the CDR3, the DNA is TGTGCCAGCTCACCATCCCGACAGTTAAGCTCCTACAATGAGCAGTTCTTC.